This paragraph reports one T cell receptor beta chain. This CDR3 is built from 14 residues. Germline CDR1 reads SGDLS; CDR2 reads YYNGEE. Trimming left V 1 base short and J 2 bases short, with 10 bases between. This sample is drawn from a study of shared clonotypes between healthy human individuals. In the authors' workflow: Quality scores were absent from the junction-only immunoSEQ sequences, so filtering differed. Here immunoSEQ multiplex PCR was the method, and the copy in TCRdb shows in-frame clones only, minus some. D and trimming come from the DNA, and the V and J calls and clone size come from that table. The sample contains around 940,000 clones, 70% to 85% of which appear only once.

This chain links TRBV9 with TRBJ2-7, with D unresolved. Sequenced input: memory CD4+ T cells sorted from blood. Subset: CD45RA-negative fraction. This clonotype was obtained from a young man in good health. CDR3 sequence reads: CASSVNSNTYEQYF. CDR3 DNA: TGTGCCAGCAGCGTAAATTCAAATACCTACGAGCAGTACTTC.